A few counts support the clone carrying this T cell receptor (beta chain). What it recognizes is unknown. Sample treatment: roughly ten-day PBMC culture with coronavirus spike peptide pools or control peptides (ViraFEST assay). V was clipped by 3 bases and J by 1 base, with 4 bases between them. The CDR3 is made up of 13 amino acids. Looked up from germline, CDR1 is SEHNR and CDR2 is FQNEAQ (reference sequence). This record belongs to a study of vaccination and CD4 T cells after COVID-19. Cultured CD4+ T-cell DNA underwent Oncomine TCR Beta short-read sequencing. TCRdb independently ran MiXCR on the PCR reads; one entry per CDR3 protein. Of 2,000 to 2,500 distinct CDR3 sequences listed, 25% to 30% are singletons.

Sequencing used CD4+ T cells from blood, cultured in vitro, obtained after SARS-CoV-2 vaccination. The chain is built from TRBV7-9 and TRBJ1-3; D is unresolved. The clonotype was recovered from a human donor who had recovered from COVID-19. DNA of the CDR3: TGTGCCAGCAGCTTGTCATCTGGAAACACCATATATTTT. This codes for CASSLSSGNTIYF.